This T cell receptor (beta chain) was identified during a study of cytomegalovirus exposure and HLA in healthy donors. Method: immunoSEQ multiplex PCR; TCRdb's copy keeps in-frame clones and lacks some. The table shows 150,000 to 200,000 clones, with less than 90% occurring only once. The CDR3 has 16 residues. CDR1 MGHRA and CDR2 YSYEKL come from the germline V gene. Trimming left V 4 bases short and J 1 base short, with 14 bases between. The genes are TRBV4-1 and TRBJ2-1, with a possible D match to TRBD2 (5 bases). The source is a man aged 30-40 years in good health and CMV-seropositive. The sequencing input was PBMCs. The CDR3 loop reads CASSLTPRGSYNEQFF. CDR3 in DNA: TGCGCCAGCAGCCTTACTCCCCGGGGATCCTACAATGAGCAGTTCTTC.